The 27 T cell receptor beta chains below were found in one sample sequenced in a study of T cell repertoires in cytomegalovirus infection. Antigens for these TCRs are unknown. TCRdb used MiXCR to reprocess the reads, holding one entry per CDR3 protein. The sample yields roughly 730,000 distinct CDR3 sequences, around 32% seen once. Sequenced material: cultured PBMCs, taken from culture after CMV antigen stimulation. The receptors come from a human donor in good health (CMV status not recorded). Some clones in this sample may be carry-over from other donors' samples.

The table lists this clonotype with a few counts. This chain connects TRBV3-1 to TRBJ1-6; D call uncertain. The CDR3 length is 16 residues. V was trimmed by 0 bases and J by 3 bases, leaving 9 bases between them. Looked up from germline, CDR1 is LGHDT and CDR2 is YNNKEL (reference sequence). CDR3 amino acids: CASSQDVRFYNSPLHF. The CDR3 region has the DNA TGTGCCAGCAGCCAAGATGTCAGGTTCTATAATTCACCCCTCCACTTT.

The chain uses TRBV19 and TRBJ2-1, with 8 bases aligning to TRBD2. This CDR3 is built from 13 residues. The V gene end was trimmed by 8 bases and the J gene end by 6 bases; junction bases not matched to a gene: 6. The V gene's germline CDR1 is LNHDA and CDR2 SQIVND (reference sequence). This CDR3 reads CASQSGRFNEQFF. In nucleotides, the CDR3 is TGTGCCAGTCAGAGCGGGAGATTCAATGAGCAGTTCTTC.

In this sample, this clonotype turned up many times. CDR3 nucleotides: TGCGCCAGCAGCCCATTGGGGGATTCACCCCTCCACTTT. Translating gives CASSPLGDSPLHF. V is TRBV4-1 and J is TRBJ1-6, with D possibly TRBD1 on 5 matching bases. The V gene lost 4 bases and the J gene lost 8 bases, with 9 bases spanning the gap. CDR3 length: 13 residues. Germline values: CDR1 MGHRA, CDR2 YSYEKL.

The chain couples TRBV4-1 to TRBJ2-5; D uncertain. Trimming stripped 0 bases from V and 1 base from J, with 12 bases between. The germline CDR1 and CDR2 sequences are MGHRA and YSYEKL. The CDR3 length is 16 residues. The CDR3 loop is CASSQEYPGPQETQYF. DNA for the CDR3: TGCGCCAGCAGCCAAGAGTATCCCGGGCCCCAAGAGACCCAGTACTTC.

This clonotype was found many times. The rearrangement uses TRBV18 and TRBJ1-1; TRBD1 is a possible D gene (6 bases). The length of the CDR3 is 14 residues. Germline V gene data show CDR1 as KGHSH and CDR2 as LQKENI. Trimming stripped 3 bases from V and 7 bases from J, with 15 bases between. As DNA, the CDR3 is TGTGCCAGCTCACCTTTATCGGGGACAATTGAAGCTTTCTTT. Its protein is CASSPLSGTIEAFF.

CDR3 protein: CASSLRMGGYQETQYF. CDR3 DNA: TGTGCCAGCAGCTTAAGGATGGGGGGGTACCAAGAGACCCAGTACTTC. The chain links TRBV7-8 to TRBJ2-5; 7 bases agree with TRBD2. V shed 2 bases, J shed 0 bases, and the junction held 6 bases outside the gene matches. Germline V CDR1 and CDR2: SGHVS, FQNEAQ. This CDR3 comprises 16 residues.

About this clonotype itself: Sequence at one end of the junction differs from germline and may be a read error. This chain joins TRBV4-1 and TRBJ1-1; D might be TRBD1 (5 bases). Germline values: CDR1 MGHRA, CDR2 YSYEKL. The CDR3 sequence is 15 residues long. CDR3 DNA: TGCGCCAGCAGCCAGGAAGATTGGGGGGGACGGCAGACGGTATTT. This translates into CASSQEDWGGRQTVF.

This clonotype was counted only a few times. The gene calls are TRBV28 and TRBJ1-5; 7 bases line up with TRBD1. Germline V gene sequence: CDR1 MDHEN, CDR2 SYDVKM. The CDR3 length is 15 residues. Trimming at V came to 3 bases and at J to 4 bases, leaving 6 bases not matched to a gene. The CDR3 DNA is TGTGCCAGCAGTTTGACGGGACAGCTAAATCAGCCCCAGCATTTT. As protein: CASSLTGQLNQPQHF.

This clonotype was seen repeatedly, ten times or more. This chain connects TRBV7-2 to TRBJ2-5; TRBD2 might be the D (5 bases). There are 14 residues in the CDR3. Germline values: CDR1 SGHTA, CDR2 FQGNSA. Trimming took 0 bases from V and 5 from J, leaving 10 bases between them. The CDR3 protein is CASSLANGMETQYF. CDR3 nucleotides: TGTGCCAGCAGCTTAGCGAACGGGATGGAGACCCAGTACTTC.

The gene calls are TRBV7-6 and TRBJ1-1; D gene unclear. Germline V gene lookup returns CDR1 SGHVS and CDR2 FNYEAQ. The CDR3 consists of 16 residues. The V end was cut by 2 bases, the J end by 1 base, with 14 bases between. DNA for the CDR3: TGTGCCAGCAGCTTACGGGGAGGGCTGGGGAACACTGAAGCTTTCTTT. Translation: CASSLRGGLGNTEAFF.

This clonotype was recorded a few times. The CDR3 DNA sequence: TGTGCCAGCAGCGAGGACAGGGTCGGATCCCCTAACTATGGCTACACCTTC. This sequence encodes CASSEDRVGSPNYGYTF. The chain uses TRBV7-9 and TRBJ1-2, with TRBD1 matching over 8 bases. The CDR3 sequence is 17 residues long. Germline values: CDR1 SEHNR, CDR2 FQNEAQ (reference sequence). Trimming removed 5 bases from V and 0 bases from J; junction bases left unmatched: 11.

This clonotype was observed a few times. This chain links TRBV19 with TRBJ1-1; D gene uncertain. The CDR3 spans 14 residues. Trimming cost V 0 bases and J 1 base, with 6 bases left between them. Germline CDR1 is LNHDA and CDR2 is SQIVND (reference sequence). The chain's CDR3 is CASSIDPGNTEAFF. Written as DNA, the CDR3 is TGTGCCAGTAGTATAGATCCCGGGAACACTGAAGCTTTCTTT.

The V gene is TRBV12-3 or TRBV12-4, the J gene TRBJ1-4; D might be TRBD1 (5 bases). The CDR3 extends over 14 amino acids. Trimming left V 9 bases short and J 3 bases short, with 14 bases between. The CDR3 bases are TGTGCCAGTGAAAAGGGGAGTCCTAATGAAAAACTGTTTTTT. As protein: CASEKGSPNEKLFF.

The V call is TRBV20-1, the J call TRBJ2-5; 11 bases are shared with TRBD2. This CDR3 is built from 17 residues. Per the germline V gene, CDR1 is DFQATT and CDR2 is SNEGSKA (reference sequence). Trimming at V came to 2 bases and at J to 2 bases, leaving 10 bases not matched to a gene. The CDR3 loop is CSARPSGGTQNQETQYF. The DNA of the CDR3 is TGCAGTGCTAGACCTAGCGGGGGGACCCAAAATCAAGAGACCCAGTACTTC.

This clonotype was observed a few times. The rearrangement joins TRBV7-8 to TRBJ2-5; D perhaps matches TRBD1 (7 bases). The CDR3 sequence is 14 residues long. Germline loops: CDR1 SGHVS, CDR2 FQNEAQ. V lost 3 bases and J lost 2, with 10 bases in between. The CDR3 DNA reads as TGTGCCAGCAGCTTGGAGGGACAGCAAGAGACCCAGTACTTC. Translation gives CASSLEGQQETQYF.

This chain uses TRBV19 with TRBJ2-7; TRBD2 matches 7 bases. Germline V lookup: CDR1 LNHDA, CDR2 SQIVND (reference sequence). There are 14 residues in the CDR3. Trimming took 3 bases from V and 3 from J; bases not matched to a gene: 5. Here the CDR3 DNA reads TGTGCCAGTAGTATTGCTAGCGGATTCTACGAGCAGTACTTC. The encoded protein is CASSIASGFYEQYF.

The V gene is TRBV11-3, the J gene TRBJ2-2; D gene ambiguous. Per the germline V gene, CDR1 is SGHNT and CDR2 is YENEEA. The CDR3 runs to 13 residues. V was trimmed by 0 bases and J by 7 bases, leaving 6 bases between them. The CDR3 DNA sequence: TGTGCCAGCAGCTTAGATTGGAACGGGGAGCTGTTTTTT. Its translation: CASSLDWNGELFF.

This clonotype was counted many times. This sequence joins TRBV7-8 and TRBJ1-1; perhaps TRBD1 as D (6 bases). Germline lookup yields CDR1 SGHVS and CDR2 FQNEAQ. With 4 bases removed from V and 0 bases from J, the gap between germline ends came to 12 bases. This CDR3 contains 15 residues. The CDR3 sequence is CASSSPRGLNTEAFF. For the CDR3, the DNA is TGTGCCAGCAGCTCTCCACGGGGGCTGAACACTGAAGCTTTCTTT.

The table lists this clonotype with a few counts. This sequence joins TRBV12-3 or TRBV12-4 and TRBJ1-3; 8 nucleotides line up with TRBD1. J gave up 2 bases and V 5 bases, and 5 bases lay outside the gene matches. The CDR3 length is 15 residues. DNA for the CDR3: TGTGCCAGCAGTCGACAGGGGCGCCCTGGAAACACCATATATTTT. Its protein product is CASSRQGRPGNTIYF.

This clonotype showed up just a few times. The V gene is TRBV27, the J gene TRBJ1-1; possible D gene TRBD1, 5 bases. The CDR3 totals 13 residues. The V gene lost 6 bases and the J gene lost 7 bases, with 15 bases spanning the gap. The V gene's germline CDR1 is MNHEY and CDR2 SMNVEV (reference sequence). The CDR3 nucleotides are TGTGCCAGCAGAGCGTGGGGGGAGGGTGAAGCTTTCTTT. Residues: CASRAWGEGEAFF.

The sample holds a few counts of this clonotype. The rearrangement links TRBV6-1 to TRBJ2-2; D ambiguous. This CDR3 is 18 amino acids long. CDR1 is MNHNS, CDR2 SASEGT, per germline. Trimming pared 5 bases from V and 4 bases from J, leaving 23 bases between. Written as DNA, the CDR3 is TGTGCCAGCAGTCCCTGGGGTTTTGAGGTACTGGGCACCGGGGAGCTGTTTTTT. It encodes CASSPWGFEVLGTGELFF.

This clonotype was recorded at least ten times. This sequence joins TRBV12-3 or TRBV12-4 and TRBJ1-5; D unresolved. V was shortened by 6 bases and J by 0 bases, with 6 bases between the two germline ends. This CDR3 has 13 residues. The CDR3 nucleotides are TGTGCCAGCAGCTTTTATAGCAATCAGCCCCAGCATTTT. Translating gives CASSFYSNQPQHF.

The chain is built from TRBV27 and TRBJ2-6, with 7 positions matching TRBD2. CDR3 length equals 16 residues. From germline, CDR1 is MNHEY and CDR2 SMNVEV (reference sequence). Trimming took 8 bases from V and 3 from J; bases not matched to a gene: 10. The CDR3 sequence: CASGAGALFGANVLTF. CDR3 coding DNA: TGTGCCAGCGGGGCGGGAGCCCTCTTTGGGGCCAACGTCCTGACTTTC.

This chain connects TRBV27 to TRBJ1-4; D remains ambiguous. The CDR3 sequence is 13 residues long. Germline V gene sequence: CDR1 MNHEY, CDR2 SMNVEV (reference sequence). With 7 bases removed from V and 4 bases from J, the gap between germline ends came to 10 bases. CDR3: CASTSALNEKLFF. The DNA of the CDR3 is TGTGCCAGCACGAGTGCACTTAATGAAAAACTGTTTTTT.

Points on this clonotype: A read error is possible here, since a much larger clone lies one base away. This chain joins TRBV7-2 and TRBJ2-3; D is unclear. There are 16 residues in the CDR3. Germline CDR1 SGHTA, CDR2 FQGNSA. CDR3 in DNA: TGTGCCAGCAGCTTAGCGCGGACGTTAAGCACATATACGCAGTATTTT. Its protein product is CASSLARTLSTYTQYF.

This clonotype was counted ten times or more. Here the CDR3 DNA reads TGTGCCAGCAGCGCCAAAGAGGGACAGGGTCTAGCGGGAGGGCAAGATACGCAGTATTTT. Encoded protein: CASSAKEGQGLAGGQDTQYF. The chain is built from TRBV7-2 and TRBJ2-3; 12 positions agree with TRBD2. V shed 5 bases, J shed 5 bases, and the junction held 20 bases outside the gene matches. The germline V gene encodes CDR1 SGHTA and CDR2 FQGNSA. The CDR3 has 20 amino acids.

J is TRBJ1-4 and V is TRBV28, with unresolved D. This CDR3 has 14 residues. The ends were cut back, 6 bases at V and 8 bases at J, with 16 bases in the middle. Per the germline V gene, CDR1 is MDHEN and CDR2 is SYDVKM. DNA of the CDR3: TGTGCCAGCAGCTCACAAAGGCGGCGGGAAAAACTGTTTTTT. Translating it yields CASSSQRRREKLFF. The complete variable domain, with remaining parts taken from reference TRBV28 and TRBJ1-4, reads DVKVTQSSRYLVKRTGEKVFLECVQDMDHENMFWYRQDPGLGLRLIYFSYDVKMKEKGDIPEGYSVSREKKERFSLILESASTNQTSMYLCASSSQRRREKLFFGSGTQLSVL.